This TCR beta chain appears in the sequencing data of a study of lymphopenia after photon versus proton radiotherapy. CDR1 and CDR2 (germline): SGDLS, YYNGEE. The germline V and J ends were trimmed by 0 bases and 1 base, with 13 bases remaining between them. The CDR3 runs to 16 residues. This table comes from immunoSEQ multiplex PCR, and its TCRdb copy is limited to in-frame clones, with some not included. Among 150,000 to 200,000 clones, 80% to 90% were seen once, and the ten largest hold about 4.7%. The starting material was peripheral blood, obtained from a patient treated with photon-based radiotherapy. This TCR came from a man aged 45-65 years with gastric cancer. This chain links TRBV9 with TRBJ1-1; tentative D call: TRBD1 (6 bases). The CDR3 reads CASSVGEGVQNTEAFF. CDR3 nucleotide sequence: TGTGCCAGCAGCGTAGGGGAGGGGGTTCAGAACACTGAAGCTTTCTTT.